This T cell receptor beta chain was sequenced in a study of T cell repertoires in cytomegalovirus infection. Study findings and constraints: Pooled public TCR beta family frequency picked out CMV carriers with the relevant HLA. Ex vivo responses were dominated by HLA-C-restricted CMV-specific TCR beta clonotypes.

V shed 10 bases and J 4 bases; nucleotides not matched to a gene: 10. The CDR3 contains 13 residues. CDR1 and CDR2 from the germline V gene are MDHEN and SYDVKM. Notes on this clonotype: What it binds is not known.

TCRdb reprocessed the reads via MiXCR and lists one record per CDR3 protein. The sample yields around 100,000 distinct CDR3 sequences, about 9.5% seen once. The clonotype comes from a human donor in good health (CMV status not recorded). Some clones in this sample may be carry-over from other donors' samples. The sequenced sample was PBMCs, sequenced either directly or after in vitro stimulation (not recorded which). This sequence joins TRBV28 and TRBJ2-7; 7 bases line up with TRBD1. The DNA of the CDR3 is TGTGCCACCCGAGGGGACAGCCCTTACGAGCAGTACTTC. Its protein product is CATRGDSPYEQYF.